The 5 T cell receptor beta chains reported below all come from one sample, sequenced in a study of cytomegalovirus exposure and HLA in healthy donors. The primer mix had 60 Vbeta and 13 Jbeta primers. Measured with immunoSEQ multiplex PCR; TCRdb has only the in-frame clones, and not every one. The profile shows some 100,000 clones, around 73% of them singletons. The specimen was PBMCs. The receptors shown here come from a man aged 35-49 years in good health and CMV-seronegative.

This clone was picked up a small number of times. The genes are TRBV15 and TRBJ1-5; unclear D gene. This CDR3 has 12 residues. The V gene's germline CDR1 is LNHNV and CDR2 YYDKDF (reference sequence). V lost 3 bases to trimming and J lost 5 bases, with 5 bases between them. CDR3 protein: CATSSLHQPQHF. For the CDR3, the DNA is TGTGCCACCAGCAGCCTACATCAGCCCCAGCATTTT.

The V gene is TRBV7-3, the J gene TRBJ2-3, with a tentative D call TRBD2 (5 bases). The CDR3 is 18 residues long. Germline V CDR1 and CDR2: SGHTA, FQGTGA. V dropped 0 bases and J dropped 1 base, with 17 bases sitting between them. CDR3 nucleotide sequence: TGTGCCAGCAGCTTAACAGGAGGCAGGTCTGCGGGCACAGATACGCAGTATTTT. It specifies CASSLTGGRSAGTDTQYF.

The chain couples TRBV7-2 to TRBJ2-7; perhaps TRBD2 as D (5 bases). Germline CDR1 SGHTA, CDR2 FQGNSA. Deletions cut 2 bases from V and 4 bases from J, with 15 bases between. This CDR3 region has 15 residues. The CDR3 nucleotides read TGTGCCAGCAGCTTACCTAGCCTAAAGGGTTACGAGCAGTACTTC. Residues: CASSLPSLKGYEQYF.

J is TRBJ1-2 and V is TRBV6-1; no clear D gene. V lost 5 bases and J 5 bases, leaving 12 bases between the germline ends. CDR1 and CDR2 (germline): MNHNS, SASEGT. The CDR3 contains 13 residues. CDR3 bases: TGTGCCAGCAGTATCCCCACTTTTTATGGCTACACCTTC. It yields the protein CASSIPTFYGYTF.

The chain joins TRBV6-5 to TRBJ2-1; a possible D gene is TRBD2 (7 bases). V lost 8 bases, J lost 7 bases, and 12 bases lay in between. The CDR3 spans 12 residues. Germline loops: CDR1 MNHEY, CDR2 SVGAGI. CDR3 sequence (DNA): TGTGCCAGCGCAAGGGGGGGGAATGAGCAGTTCTTC. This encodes CASARGGNEQFF.